What follows describes a single TCR beta chain. Its antigen is unidentified. Trimming removed 4 bases from V and 4 bases from J, with 14 bases in between. This CDR3 comprises 14 residues. Germline V CDR1 and CDR2: SGDLS, YYNGEE. Both 60 Vbeta primers and 13 Jbeta primers went into the PCR. Libraries were prepared by immunoSEQ multiplex PCR; TCRdb keeps only in-frame clonotypes and omits some of them. The table gives roughly 64,000 clones; the top ten clones make up approximately 4% of it. The data were taken from a study of cytomegalovirus exposure and HLA in healthy donors. Study conclusions and caveats: Roughly uniform depth of sequencing across donors was assumed in presence/absence analyses. About 87% or about 30% of the time was how often most TCR beta V segments were productive, according to an earlier analysis. As was reported, the classifier diagnosed cytomegalovirus status with high specificity and sensitivity. The authors later found TCR association rates varying by HLA locus, with DRB1 most and HLA-C fewest.

The chain links TRBV9 to TRBJ2-5; a weak D match, TRBD2 (7 bases). The receptor was derived from a woman between 18 and 30 years old in good health and CMV-seronegative. Sequenced sample: PBMCs. The CDR3 DNA reads as TGTGCCAGCAGCCTGGGGGGGGCAGGAGAGACCCAGTACTTC. Translating gives CASSLGGAGETQYF.